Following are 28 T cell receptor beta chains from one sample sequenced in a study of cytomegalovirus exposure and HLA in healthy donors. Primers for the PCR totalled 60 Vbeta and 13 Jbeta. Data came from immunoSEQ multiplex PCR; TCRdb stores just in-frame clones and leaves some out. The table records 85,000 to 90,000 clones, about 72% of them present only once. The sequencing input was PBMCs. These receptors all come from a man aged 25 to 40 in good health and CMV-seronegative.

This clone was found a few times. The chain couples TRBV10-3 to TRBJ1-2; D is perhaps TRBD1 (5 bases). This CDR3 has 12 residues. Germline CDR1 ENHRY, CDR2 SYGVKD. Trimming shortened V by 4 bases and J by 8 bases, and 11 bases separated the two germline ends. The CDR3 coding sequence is TGTGCCATCAGTGTTGGTACAGGAGGCTACACCTTC. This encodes CAISVGTGGYTF.

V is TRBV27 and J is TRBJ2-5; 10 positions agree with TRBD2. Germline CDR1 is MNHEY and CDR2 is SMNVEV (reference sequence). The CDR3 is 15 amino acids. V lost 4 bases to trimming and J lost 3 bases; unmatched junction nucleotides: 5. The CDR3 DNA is TGTGCCAGCAGTTCCGCTAGCGGGGGCAAAGAGACCCAGTACTTC. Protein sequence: CASSSASGGKETQYF.

This chain's CDR3 is CASSHVPDSQDEQYF. The CDR3 DNA is TGCGCCAGCAGCCATGTACCGGACTCTCAGGACGAGCAGTACTTC. V is TRBV4-1 and J is TRBJ2-7, with D perhaps matching TRBD2 (5 bases). The V end lost 3 bases, the J end lost 5 bases, and 17 bases lay between the germline ends. The CDR3 consists of 15 residues. CDR1 MGHRA and CDR2 YSYEKL come from the germline V gene.

CDR3 sequence: CASSDRPTEAFF. Written as DNA, the CDR3 is TGTGCCAGCTCGGACAGACCCACTGAAGCTTTCTTT. This chain uses TRBV27 with TRBJ1-1, with D possibly being TRBD1 (6 bases). Trimming pared 8 bases from V and 4 bases from J, leaving 11 bases between. CDR1 and CDR2 (germline): MNHEY, SMNVEV (reference sequence). The CDR3 covers 12 residues.

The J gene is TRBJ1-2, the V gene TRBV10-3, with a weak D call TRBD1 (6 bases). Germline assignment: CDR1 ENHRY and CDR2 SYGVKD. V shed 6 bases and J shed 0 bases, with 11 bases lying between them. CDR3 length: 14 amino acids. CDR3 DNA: TGTGCCATCAGGGACAGCGAATCTAACTATGGCTACACCTTC. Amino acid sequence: CAIRDSESNYGYTF.

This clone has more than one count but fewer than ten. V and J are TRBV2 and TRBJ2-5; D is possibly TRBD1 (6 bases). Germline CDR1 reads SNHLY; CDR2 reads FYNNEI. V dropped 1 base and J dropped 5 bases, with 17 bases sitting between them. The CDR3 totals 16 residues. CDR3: CASSEGGGGFRETQYF. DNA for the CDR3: TGTGCCAGCAGTGAAGGAGGGGGTGGATTTCGGGAGACCCAGTACTTC.

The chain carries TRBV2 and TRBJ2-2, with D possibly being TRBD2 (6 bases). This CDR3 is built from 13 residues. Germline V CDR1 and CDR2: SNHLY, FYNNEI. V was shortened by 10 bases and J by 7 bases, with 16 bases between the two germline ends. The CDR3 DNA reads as TGTGCCACGGGAGAGATGAGGGTCGGGGAGCTGTTTTTT. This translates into CATGEMRVGELFF.

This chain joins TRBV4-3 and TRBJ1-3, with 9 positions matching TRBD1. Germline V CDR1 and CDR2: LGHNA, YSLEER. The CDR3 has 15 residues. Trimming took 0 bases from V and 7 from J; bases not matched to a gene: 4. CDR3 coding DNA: TGCGCCAGCAGCCAAGAGGCACAGGGGGCGAACACCATATATTTT. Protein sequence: CASSQEAQGANTIYF.

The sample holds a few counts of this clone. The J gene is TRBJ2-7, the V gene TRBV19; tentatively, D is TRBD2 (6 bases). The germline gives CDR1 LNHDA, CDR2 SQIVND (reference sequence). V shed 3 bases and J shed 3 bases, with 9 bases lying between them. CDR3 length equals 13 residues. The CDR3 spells CASSIAGLYEQYF. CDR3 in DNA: TGTGCCAGTAGTATCGCGGGACTCTACGAGCAGTACTTC.

DNA of the CDR3: TGTGCCAGCAGTTACGAGGGGGCGCGGGAAAAACTGTTTTTT. Translation gives CASSYEGAREKLFF. The chain couples TRBV6-6 to TRBJ1-4; TRBD1 matches 7 bases. Germline V CDR1 and CDR2: MNHNY, SVGAGI (reference sequence). Unmatched junction bases numbered 5, after V lost 2 bases and J lost 8 bases. CDR3 length equals 14 residues.

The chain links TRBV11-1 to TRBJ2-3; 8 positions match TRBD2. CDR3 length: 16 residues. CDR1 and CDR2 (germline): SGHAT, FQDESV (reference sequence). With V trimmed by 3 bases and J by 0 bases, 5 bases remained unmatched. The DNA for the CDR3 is TGTGCCAGCAGCTTCGGGAAGCGGGAGAGCACAGATACGCAGTATTTT. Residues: CASSFGKRESTDTQYF.

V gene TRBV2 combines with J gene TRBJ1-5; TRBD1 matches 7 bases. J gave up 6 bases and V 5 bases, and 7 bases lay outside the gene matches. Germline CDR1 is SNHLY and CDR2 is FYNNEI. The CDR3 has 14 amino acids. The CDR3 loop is CASSQTGESQPQHF. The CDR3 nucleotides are TGTGCCAGCAGTCAAACAGGGGAAAGTCAGCCCCAGCATTTT.

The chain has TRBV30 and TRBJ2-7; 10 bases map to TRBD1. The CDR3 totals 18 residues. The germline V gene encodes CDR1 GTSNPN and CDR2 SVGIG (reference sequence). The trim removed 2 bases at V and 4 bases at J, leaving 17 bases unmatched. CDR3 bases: TGTGCCTGGAGTCCCCAGGGACAGGGGTCCAATATCGGATACGAGCAGTACTTC. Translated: CAWSPQGQGSNIGYEQYF. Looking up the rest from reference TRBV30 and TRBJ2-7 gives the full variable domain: SQTIHQWPATLVQPVGSPLSLECTVEGTSNPNLYWYRQAAGRGLQLLFYSVGIGQISSEVPQNLSASRPQDRQFILSSKKLLLSDSGFYLCAWSPQGQGSNIGYEQYFGPGTRLTVT.

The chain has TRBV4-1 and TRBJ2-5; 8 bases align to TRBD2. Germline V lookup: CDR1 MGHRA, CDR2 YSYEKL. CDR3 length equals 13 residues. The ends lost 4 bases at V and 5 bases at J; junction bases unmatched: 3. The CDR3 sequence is CASSRTSFETQYF. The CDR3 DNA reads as TGCGCCAGCAGCCGGACTAGCTTTGAGACCCAGTACTTC.

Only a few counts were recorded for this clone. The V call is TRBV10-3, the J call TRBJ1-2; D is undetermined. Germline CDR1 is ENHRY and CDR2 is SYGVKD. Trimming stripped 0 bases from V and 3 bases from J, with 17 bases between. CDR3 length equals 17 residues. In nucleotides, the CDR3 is TGTGCCATCAGTGAGTCGCGTGGGGAGAGAGCCGACTATGGCTACACCTTC. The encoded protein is CAISESRGERADYGYTF.

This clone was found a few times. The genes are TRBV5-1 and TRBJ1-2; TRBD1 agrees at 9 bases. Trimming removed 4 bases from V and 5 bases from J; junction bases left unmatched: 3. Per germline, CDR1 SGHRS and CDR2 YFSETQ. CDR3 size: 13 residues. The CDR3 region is CASSPGQGYGYTF. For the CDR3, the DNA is TGCGCCAGCAGCCCGGGACAGGGTTATGGCTACACCTTC. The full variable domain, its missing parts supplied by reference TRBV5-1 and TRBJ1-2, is KAGVTQTPRYLIKTRGQQVTLSCSPISGHRSVSWYQQTPGQGLQFLFEYFSETQRNKGNFPGRFSGRQFSNSRSEMNVSTLELGDSALYLCASSPGQGYGYTFGSGTRLTVV.

The CDR3 DNA is TGTGCCAGCAGCTTAGCGTGGGACAGCTCCTACAATGAGCAGTTCTTC. Residues: CASSLAWDSSYNEQFF. This chain joins TRBV7-2 and TRBJ2-1; 7 bases agree with TRBD1. V lost 0 bases, J lost 0 bases, and 2 bases stayed unmatched. The CDR3 covers 16 residues. Germline CDR1 SGHTA, CDR2 FQGNSA.

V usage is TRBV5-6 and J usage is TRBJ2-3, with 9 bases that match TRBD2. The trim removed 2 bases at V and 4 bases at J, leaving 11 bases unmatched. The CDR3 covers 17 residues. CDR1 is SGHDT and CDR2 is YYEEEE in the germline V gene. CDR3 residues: CASSFSWRGGSADTQYF. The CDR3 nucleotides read TGTGCCAGCAGCTTTAGCTGGCGGGGGGGGAGCGCAGATACGCAGTATTTT.

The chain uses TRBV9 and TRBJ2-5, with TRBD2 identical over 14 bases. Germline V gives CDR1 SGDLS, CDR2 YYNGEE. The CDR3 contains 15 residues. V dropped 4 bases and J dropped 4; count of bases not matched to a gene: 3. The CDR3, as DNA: TGTGCCAGCAGCTTAGGACTAGCGGGAGGAGAGACCCAGTACTTC. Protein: CASSLGLAGGETQYF.

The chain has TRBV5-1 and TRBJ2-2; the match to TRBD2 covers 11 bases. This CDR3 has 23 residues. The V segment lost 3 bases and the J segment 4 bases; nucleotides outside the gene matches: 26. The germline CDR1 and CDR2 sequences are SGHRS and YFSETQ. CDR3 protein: CASSSVPGTAISDSGRATGELFF. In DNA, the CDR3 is TGCGCCAGCAGCTCGGTCCCCGGGACCGCGATTTCCGATAGCGGGAGGGCCACCGGGGAGCTGTTTTTT.

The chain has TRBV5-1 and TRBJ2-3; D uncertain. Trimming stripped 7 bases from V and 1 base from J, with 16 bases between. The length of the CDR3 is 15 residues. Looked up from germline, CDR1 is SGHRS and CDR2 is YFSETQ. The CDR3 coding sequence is TGCGCCAGCTCCCTCGACGGCGGAGGCACAGATACGCAGTATTTT. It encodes CASSLDGGGTDTQYF.

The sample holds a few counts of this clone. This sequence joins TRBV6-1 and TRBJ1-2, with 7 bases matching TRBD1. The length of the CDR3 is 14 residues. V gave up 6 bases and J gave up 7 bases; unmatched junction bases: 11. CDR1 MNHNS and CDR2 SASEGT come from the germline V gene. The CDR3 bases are TGTGCCAGCAGGGAGGTGGCAGGGGGTCTTGGCTACACCTTC. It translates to CASREVAGGLGYTF.

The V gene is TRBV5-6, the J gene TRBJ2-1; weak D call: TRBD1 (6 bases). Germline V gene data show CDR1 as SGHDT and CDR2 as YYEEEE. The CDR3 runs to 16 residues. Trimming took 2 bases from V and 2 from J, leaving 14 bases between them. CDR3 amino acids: CASSLQIGGAYNEQFF. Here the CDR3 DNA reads TGTGCCAGCAGCTTACAGATAGGGGGAGCCTACAATGAGCAGTTCTTC.

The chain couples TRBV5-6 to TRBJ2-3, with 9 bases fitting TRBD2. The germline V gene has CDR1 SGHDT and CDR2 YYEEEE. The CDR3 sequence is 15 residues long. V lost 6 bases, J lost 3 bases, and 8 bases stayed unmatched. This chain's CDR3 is CASNPVLAGTDTQYF. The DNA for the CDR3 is TGTGCCAGCAACCCGGTCCTAGCGGGGACAGATACGCAGTATTTT.

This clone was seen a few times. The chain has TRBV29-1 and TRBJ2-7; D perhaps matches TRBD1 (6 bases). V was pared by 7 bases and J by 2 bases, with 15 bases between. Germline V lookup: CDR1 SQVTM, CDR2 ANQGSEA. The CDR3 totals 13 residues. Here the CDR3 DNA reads TGCAGCGGATTCCAGGGGCGGACCTACGAGCAGTACTTC. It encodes CSGFQGRTYEQYF.

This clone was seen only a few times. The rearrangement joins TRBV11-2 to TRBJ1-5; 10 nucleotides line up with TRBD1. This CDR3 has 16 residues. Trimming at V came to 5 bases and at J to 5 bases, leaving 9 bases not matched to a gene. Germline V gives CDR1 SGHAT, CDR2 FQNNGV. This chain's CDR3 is CASSRGGGQGHQPQHF. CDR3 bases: TGTGCCAGCAGCCGTGGCGGGGGACAGGGGCATCAGCCCCAGCATTTT. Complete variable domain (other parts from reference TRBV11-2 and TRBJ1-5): EAGVAQSPRYKIIEKRQSVAFWCNPISGHATLYWYQQILGQGPKLLIQFQNNGVVDDSQLPKDRFSAERLKGVDSTLKIQPAKLEDSAVYLCASSRGGGQGHQPQHFGDGTRLSIL.

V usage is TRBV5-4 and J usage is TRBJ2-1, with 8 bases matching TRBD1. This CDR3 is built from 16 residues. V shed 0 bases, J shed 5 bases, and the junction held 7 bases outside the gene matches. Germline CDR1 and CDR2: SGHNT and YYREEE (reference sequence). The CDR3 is CASSLVGTGGHNEQFF. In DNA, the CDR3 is TGTGCCAGCAGCTTGGTTGGGACAGGCGGACACAATGAGCAGTTCTTC.

The CDR3 loop is CASSESKTTEAFF. The CDR3 DNA reads as TGCGCCAGCAGTGAGTCGAAAACAACTGAAGCTTTCTTT. This chain connects TRBV10-1 to TRBJ1-1; D gene ambiguous. Germline CDR1 is WNHNN and CDR2 is SYGVQD (reference sequence). CDR3 length: 13 residues. Trimming cost V 0 bases and J 5 bases, with 7 bases left between them.